The T cell receptor (beta chain) under discussion was sequenced for a study of T cells in narcolepsy. Findings of the study overall: HCRT-specific and TRIB2-specific autoreactive clonotypes appeared among same-patient CSF and blood CD4+ clonotypes. Healthy controls reportedly lacked the autoreactive clonotypes serially found in patients' blood.

With respect to this clone: The target antigen is unknown. Other DNA sequences in the same sample also yield this CDR3.

The method was immunoSEQ multiplex PCR; TCRdb's version includes in-frame clones alone and lacks a portion of them. This sample yields about 30,000 clones, of which approximately 83% are seen a single time; around 0.85% belongs to the top ten. V dropped 6 bases and J dropped 6 bases, with 17 bases sitting between them. Germline V gene data show CDR1 as SGHAT and CDR2 as FQDESV (reference sequence). The CDR3 is made up of 14 amino acids. The material sequenced was CD45RA- memory CD4+ T cells from PBMCs. This sequence was found in a human donor with narcolepsy. The genes are TRBV11-1 and TRBJ1-2, with D maybe TRBD1 (6 bases). As DNA, the CDR3 is TGTGCCAGCAGTTTGGACCAAAACAGGGATGGCTACACCTTC. As protein: CASSLDQNRDGYTF.